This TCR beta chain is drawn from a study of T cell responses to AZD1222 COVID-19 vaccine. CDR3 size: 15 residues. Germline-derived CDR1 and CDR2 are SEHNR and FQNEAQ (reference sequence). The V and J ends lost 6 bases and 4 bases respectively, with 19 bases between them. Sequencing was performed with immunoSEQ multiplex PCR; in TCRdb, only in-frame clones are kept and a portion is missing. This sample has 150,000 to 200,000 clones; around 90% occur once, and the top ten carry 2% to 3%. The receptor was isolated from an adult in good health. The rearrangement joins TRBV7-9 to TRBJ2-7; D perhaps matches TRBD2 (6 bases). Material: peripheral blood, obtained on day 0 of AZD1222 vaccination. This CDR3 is CASSSPGLGPYEQYF. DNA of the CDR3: TGTGCCAGCAGTAGCCCGGGACTTGGCCCGTACGAGCAGTACTTC.